The clone carrying this T cell receptor (beta chain) was recorded a few times. Only in-frame clones appear in the TCRdb table, and some are missing; sequencing was by immunoSEQ multiplex PCR. The data show over 85,000 clones, with under 75% seen just once and roughly 7.5% held by the top ten. CDR3 length: 15 amino acids. The V gene lost 5 bases and the J gene lost 7 bases, with 18 bases spanning the gap. Germline CDR1 reads LGHNA; CDR2 reads YNFKEQ. The entry originates in a study of blood T cell repertoires in COVID-19. The sequence derives from a woman aged 55-75 years with acute or convalescent COVID-19. The material sequenced was peripheral blood. The chain employs TRBV4-2 and TRBJ1-5; D not resolved. CDR3 in amino acids: CASSTMDGVGQPQHF. The CDR3 DNA is TGTGCCAGCAGCACCATGGACGGGGTGGGACAGCCCCAGCATTTT.